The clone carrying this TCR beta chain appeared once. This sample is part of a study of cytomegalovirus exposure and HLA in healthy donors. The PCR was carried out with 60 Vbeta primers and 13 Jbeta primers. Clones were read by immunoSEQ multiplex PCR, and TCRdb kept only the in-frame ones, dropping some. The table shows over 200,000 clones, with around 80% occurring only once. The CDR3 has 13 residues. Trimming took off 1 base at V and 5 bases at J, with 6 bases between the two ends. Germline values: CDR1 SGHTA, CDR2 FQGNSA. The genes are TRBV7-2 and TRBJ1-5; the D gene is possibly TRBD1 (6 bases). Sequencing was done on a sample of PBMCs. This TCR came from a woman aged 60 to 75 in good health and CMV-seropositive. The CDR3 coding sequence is TGTGCCAGCAGCTTAGACAGGGATCAGCCCCAGCATTTT. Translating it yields CASSLDRDQPQHF.